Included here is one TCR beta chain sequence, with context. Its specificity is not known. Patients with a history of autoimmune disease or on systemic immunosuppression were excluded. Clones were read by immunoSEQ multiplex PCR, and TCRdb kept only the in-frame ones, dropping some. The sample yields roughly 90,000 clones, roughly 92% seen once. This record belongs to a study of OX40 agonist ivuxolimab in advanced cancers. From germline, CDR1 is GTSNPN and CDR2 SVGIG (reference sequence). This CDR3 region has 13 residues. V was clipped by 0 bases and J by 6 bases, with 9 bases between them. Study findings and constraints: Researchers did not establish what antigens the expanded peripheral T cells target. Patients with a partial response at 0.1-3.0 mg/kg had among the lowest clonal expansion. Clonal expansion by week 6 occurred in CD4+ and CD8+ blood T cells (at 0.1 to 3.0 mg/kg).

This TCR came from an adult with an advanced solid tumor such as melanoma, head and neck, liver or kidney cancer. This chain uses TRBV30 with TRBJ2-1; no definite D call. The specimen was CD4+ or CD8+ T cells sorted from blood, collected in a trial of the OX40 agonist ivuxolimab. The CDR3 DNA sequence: TGTGCCTGGAGTGTTACAGCTTTCAATGAGCAGTTCTTC. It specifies CAWSVTAFNEQFF.